This T cell receptor (beta chain) was sequenced for a study of blood T cell repertoires in COVID-19. The V gene end was trimmed by 3 bases and the J gene end by 2 bases; junction bases not matched to a gene: 5. Germline lookup yields CDR1 SGHRS and CDR2 YFSETQ. The CDR3 runs to 15 residues. Clones were sequenced by immunoSEQ multiplex PCR, and TCRdb holds only the in-frame ones, with some missing. The sample records some 400,000 clones, around 87% being singletons. The chain employs TRBV5-1 and TRBJ1-1; 9 bases map to TRBD1. The receptor's source is a woman aged 60-70 years with COVID-19, enrolled during active disease. Sequenced material: peripheral blood. The CDR3 sequence: CASSSLTGGNTEAFF. In DNA form, the CDR3 reads TGCGCCAGCAGCTCGCTGACAGGGGGTAACACTGAAGCTTTCTTT. Complete variable domain (other parts from reference TRBV5-1 and TRBJ1-1): KAGVTQTPRYLIKTRGQQVTLSCSPISGHRSVSWYQQTPGQGLQFLFEYFSETQRNKGNFPGRFSGRQFSNSRSEMNVSTLELGDSALYLCASSSLTGGNTEAFFGQGTRLTVV.